The 31 T cell receptor beta chains in this list originate from one sample, sequenced in a study of cytomegalovirus exposure and HLA in healthy donors listed by TCRdb under 2017. The library was prepared using the immunoSEQ multiplex PCR assay. For the multiplex PCR, a mixture combining 60 forward primers for TCR Vbeta segments and 13 reverse primers for TCR Jbeta segments was used. The immuneACCESS repertoire file appears here via TCRdb, limited to in-frame rearrangements. These files lack a portion of the clones; in checked studies, under half of the deficit traces to unresolved V genes, and the cause of the others is not known. The sample table shows roughly 60,000 clones, and 60% to 85% are seen once. Together, the top ten hold approximately 3.6% of the sample. The sequenced sample was PBMCs. Receptor source: a woman between 40 and 55 years old in good health and CMV-seropositive.

This clone has a handful of counts. The rearrangement links TRBV7-9 to TRBJ1-2, with D unresolved. CDR1 is SEHNR and CDR2 is FQNEAQ in the germline V gene (reference sequence). V was cut by 0 bases and J by 4 bases, with 6 bases left in between. CDR3 length: 13 residues. CDR3 nucleotides: TGTGCCAGCAGCTTAGCCAGTCTCTATGGCTACACCTTC. Translation: CASSLASLYGYTF.

The CDR3 is CASGGTPYEQYF. The CDR3 nucleotides are TGTGCCAGCGGGGGGACCCCATACGAGCAGTACTTC. This chain links TRBV27 with TRBJ2-7; weak D call: TRBD2 (6 bases). Germline V lookup: CDR1 MNHEY, CDR2 SMNVEV (reference sequence). This CDR3 is built from 12 residues. V dropped 8 bases and J dropped 4 bases, with 12 bases sitting between them.

The chain joins TRBV7-2 to TRBJ2-1; tentative D call: TRBD2 (5 bases). CDR1 and CDR2 (germline): SGHTA, FQGNSA. CDR3 length: 17 amino acids. V lost 2 bases, J lost 7 bases, and 21 bases lay in between. CDR3 sequence (DNA): TGTGCCAGCAGCTTAACTATTTCGGGGTCGATCGGGAATGAGCAGTTCTTC. Encoded protein: CASSLTISGSIGNEQFF.

There are a few counts of this clone. V gene TRBV10-3 combines with J gene TRBJ2-6; possible D gene TRBD1, 6 bases. The CDR3 has 19 amino acids. Germline CDR1 is ENHRY and CDR2 is SYGVKD. Trimming stripped 6 bases from V and 4 bases from J, with 25 bases between. The CDR3 sequence: CAIRARTDLATAGANVLTF. CDR3 coding DNA: TGTGCCATCAGAGCTAGGACAGACCTCGCCACGGCGGGGGCCAACGTCCTGACTTTC.

The J gene is TRBJ2-1, the V gene TRBV30; 7 nucleotides line up with TRBD2. The CDR3 covers 18 residues. Germline assignment: CDR1 GTSNPN and CDR2 SVGIG (reference sequence). V gave up 4 bases and J gave up 0 bases; unmatched junction bases: 15. The CDR3 DNA reads as TGTGCCTGGATGGGAGGGTCGAGACTTAAGAGCTCCTACAATGAGCAGTTCTTC. Translated: CAWMGGSRLKSSYNEQFF.

V usage is TRBV4-3 and J usage is TRBJ1-2; 9 bases are shared with TRBD1. Per the germline V gene, CDR1 is LGHNA and CDR2 is YSLEER. V gave up 4 bases and J gave up 8 bases; unmatched junction bases: 11. There are 15 residues in the CDR3. CDR3 in amino acids: CASSLDRQGGRGYTF. Here the CDR3 DNA reads TGCGCCAGCAGCCTCGACAGACAGGGGGGTCGCGGCTACACCTTC.

The gene calls are TRBV30 and TRBJ2-1; 8 nucleotides match TRBD2. Germline CDR1 reads GTSNPN; CDR2 reads SVGIG (reference sequence). V was clipped by 0 bases and J by 4 bases; unmatched bases: 5. The CDR3 spans 15 residues. The DNA of the CDR3 is TGTGCCTGGAGTGTAGGAAGCGGGGGTTACAATGAGCAGTTCTTC. Amino acids: CAWSVGSGGYNEQFF.

V usage is TRBV19 and J usage is TRBJ2-2, with D possibly matching TRBD1 (5 bases). CDR1 is LNHDA and CDR2 is SQIVND in the germline V gene (reference sequence). This CDR3 is built from 14 residues. Trimming shortened V by 3 bases and J by 0 bases, and 5 bases separated the two germline ends. Here the CDR3 DNA reads TGTGCCAGTAGTATGGGGCCGAACACCGGGGAGCTGTTTTTT. Translated, it gives CASSMGPNTGELFF.

This clone was observed a handful of times. V is TRBV9 and J is TRBJ2-6; 8 nucleotides line up with TRBD1. Germline V gene lookup returns CDR1 SGDLS and CDR2 YYNGEE. The CDR3 contains 15 residues. V was clipped by 3 bases and J by 2 bases; unmatched bases: 1. The CDR3 region has the DNA TGTGCCAGCAGCGGGACAGGGACTGGGGCCAACGTCCTGACTTTC. Translation gives CASSGTGTGANVLTF.

The CDR3 DNA reads as TGTGCCAGCAGTGAAGGACAGGGGGCCACAGATACGCAGTATTTT. Protein product: CASSEGQGATDTQYF. The rearrangement uses TRBV6-1 and TRBJ2-3, with 10 positions matching TRBD1. Germline V gives CDR1 MNHNS, CDR2 SASEGT. The CDR3 extends over 15 amino acids. The trim removed 1 base at V and 2 bases at J, leaving 0 bases unmatched.

This clone showed up just a few times. The chain employs TRBV5-1 and TRBJ2-1; D remains ambiguous. Germline values: CDR1 SGHRS, CDR2 YFSETQ. The CDR3 has 11 residues. Between the trimmed V and J ends, which lost 6 bases and 8 bases, there was a span of 9 bases. The CDR3 protein is CASTLRDEQFF. Here the CDR3 DNA reads TGCGCCAGCACTCTACGGGATGAGCAGTTCTTC.

The chain links TRBV4-1 to TRBJ2-2, with D possibly TRBD1 on 6 matching bases. Trimming cost V 0 bases and J 4 bases, with 12 bases left between them. CDR1 is MGHRA and CDR2 is YSYEKL in the germline V gene. The CDR3 length is 16 residues. The DNA of the CDR3 is TGCGCCAGCAGCCAAGACCTCTTACAGGGCACCGGGGAGCTGTTTTTT. Translated: CASSQDLLQGTGELFF.

This clone was picked up one time. This chain uses TRBV7-2 with TRBJ2-7; 15 bases are a match to TRBD2. CDR1 is SGHTA, CDR2 FQGNSA, per germline. V was pared by 5 bases and J by 7 bases, with 6 bases of the junction left unmatched. The CDR3 is 15 amino acids. Here the CDR3 DNA reads TGTGCCAGCAGCGGACTAGCGGGGGGGCCATGGGAGCAGTACTTC. Amino acid sequence: CASSGLAGGPWEQYF.

A word on this clone: At the DNA level, this CDR3 is encoded by other sequences in the same sample as well. The V call is TRBV10-3, the J call TRBJ1-4; 7 nucleotides agree with TRBD1. V was clipped by 5 bases and J by 0 bases; unmatched bases: 0. The CDR3 has 14 residues. Germline V lookup: CDR1 ENHRY, CDR2 SYGVKD. Here the CDR3 DNA reads TGTGCCATCAGTACAGGGGCAACTAATGAAAAACTGTTTTTT. Its protein is CAISTGATNEKLFF.

The chain couples TRBV15 to TRBJ2-4, with a weak D call TRBD2 (5 bases). The germline gives CDR1 LNHNV, CDR2 YYDKDF (reference sequence). With 1 base removed from V and 1 base from J, the gap between germline ends came to 14 bases. The length of the CDR3 is 17 residues. CDR3 in amino acids: CATSRGGARGAKNIQYF. For the CDR3, the DNA is TGTGCCACCAGCAGAGGGGGAGCTCGGGGTGCCAAAAACATTCAGTACTTC. The entire variable domain, with the rest obtained from reference TRBV15 and TRBJ2-4, is as follows: DAMVIQNPRYQVTQFGKPVTLSCSQTLNHNVMYWYQQKSSQAPKLLFHYYDKDFNNEADTPDNFQSRRPNTSFCFLDIRSPGLGDTAMYLCATSRGGARGAKNIQYFGAGTRLSVL.

The chain combines TRBV5-4 with TRBJ1-2; D is unresolved. Looked up from germline, CDR1 is SGHNT and CDR2 is YYREEE (reference sequence). The CDR3 covers 15 residues. With 4 bases removed from V and 4 bases from J, the gap between germline ends came to 17 bases. Written as DNA, the CDR3 is TGTGCCAGCAGCCAAACGCCGGGAGCCGTCTATGGCTACACCTTC. Translated: CASSQTPGAVYGYTF.

This sequence joins TRBV6-1 and TRBJ1-1; tentative D call: TRBD1 (5 bases). There are 13 residues in the CDR3. Trimming stripped 8 bases from V and 2 bases from J, with 12 bases between. Germline V CDR1 and CDR2: MNHNS, SASEGT. Written as DNA, the CDR3 is TGTGCCAGCTCGACAGAGAGAAACACTGAAGCTTTCTTT. Its translation is CASSTERNTEAFF.

V gene TRBV19 combines with J gene TRBJ2-2, with 8 nucleotides matching TRBD2. Trimming took 8 bases from V and 5 from J; bases not matched to a gene: 7. CDR3 length equals 14 residues. The germline CDR1 and CDR2 sequences are LNHDA and SQIVND (reference sequence). CDR3 in amino acids: CASQSGGQTGELFF. The CDR3 region has the DNA TGTGCCAGTCAAAGCGGGGGTCAGACCGGGGAGCTGTTTTTT.

This rearrangement joins TRBV27 to TRBJ1-1; TRBD1 might be the D (6 bases). V was trimmed by 4 bases and J by 6 bases, leaving 24 bases between them. The CDR3 totals 17 residues. CDR1 is MNHEY, CDR2 SMNVEV, per germline (reference sequence). CDR3 bases: TGTGCCAGCAGTTCGGTAAATCCAGGGGAGCTAGGCTCTGAAGCTTTCTTT. Its protein is CASSSVNPGELGSEAFF.

DNA for the CDR3: TGTGCCAGCAGCTTCCCCGCAGGGACAGGCGGGGCTTTCTTT. Amino acids: CASSFPAGTGGAFF. The chain combines TRBV7-6 with TRBJ1-1; 8 positions match TRBD1. Germline assignment: CDR1 SGHVS and CDR2 FNYEAQ. The V and J ends lost 3 bases and 11 bases, in that order; junction bases with no gene match: 11. This CDR3 region has 14 residues.

The J gene is TRBJ1-3, the V gene TRBV6-1; TRBD1 is a possible D gene (6 bases). The germline CDR1 and CDR2 sequences are MNHNS and SASEGT. The CDR3 loop spans 15 amino acids. The V and J ends lost 1 base and 2 bases respectively, with 9 bases between them. The CDR3 protein is CASSEDRDPGNTIYF. CDR3 in DNA: TGTGCCAGCAGTGAAGACAGGGATCCTGGAAACACCATATATTTT.

The gene calls are TRBV5-5 and TRBJ1-1, with 8 nucleotides matching TRBD1. Germline CDR1 reads SGHKS; CDR2 reads YYEKEE (reference sequence). The junction had 4 bases not matched to a gene; V was cut back by 4 bases and J by 2 bases. The CDR3 has 14 amino acids. The CDR3: CASSQQGGNTEAFF. The CDR3 nucleotides are TGTGCCAGCAGCCAACAGGGGGGAAACACTGAAGCTTTCTTT.

V is TRBV27 and J is TRBJ1-4, with 7 bases lining up with TRBD1. Germline V gene data show CDR1 as MNHEY and CDR2 as SMNVEV (reference sequence). The trim removed 4 bases at V and 5 bases at J, leaving 10 bases unmatched. The CDR3 is 16 amino acids. CDR3 in amino acids: CASSSSRQGSNEKLFF. The DNA of the CDR3 is TGTGCCAGCAGTTCAAGCCGACAGGGATCGAATGAAAAACTGTTTTTT.

The chain is built from TRBV5-1 and TRBJ2-7; the match to TRBD1 covers 11 bases. The CDR3 length is 16 residues. Germline CDR1 reads SGHRS; CDR2 reads YFSETQ. The junction had 11 bases not matched to a gene; V was cut back by 3 bases and J by 6 bases. The CDR3 DNA reads TGCGCCAGCAGCTCCCGCGGACAGGGGGCTCGAAGCGAGCAGTACTTC. Amino acid sequence: CASSSRGQGARSEQYF.

This chain joins TRBV5-8 and TRBJ2-5; 11 positions agree with TRBD1. The CDR3 loop spans 15 amino acids. Germline CDR1 reads SGHTS; CDR2 reads YDEGEE. The J segment lost 5 bases and the V segment lost 3 bases, leaving 6 bases of the junction unmatched. The CDR3 spells CASSSRTGGLETQYF. The CDR3 DNA reads TGTGCCAGCAGCTCCCGGACAGGGGGCCTGGAGACCCAGTACTTC.

The chain is built from TRBV2 and TRBJ1-1, with no clear D. CDR1 and CDR2 (germline): SNHLY, FYNNEI. The CDR3 consists of 14 residues. Trimming took off 4 bases at V and 0 bases at J, with 9 bases between the two ends. The CDR3 coding sequence is TGTGCCAGCAGTGTCTTGCGGGTGAACACTGAAGCTTTCTTT. Protein product: CASSVLRVNTEAFF.

This clone was observed a single time. The chain has TRBV7-2 and TRBJ2-1; a weak D match, TRBD2 (7 bases). There are 16 residues in the CDR3. Germline V gives CDR1 SGHTA, CDR2 FQGNSA. V gave up 2 bases and J gave up 7 bases, with 18 bases separating them. CDR3: CASSLPWGAGGNEQFF. The CDR3 nucleotides read TGTGCCAGCAGCTTACCTTGGGGGGCCGGGGGGAATGAGCAGTTCTTC. Drawing the rest from reference TRBV7-2 and TRBJ2-1, the complete variable domain is GAGVSQSPSNKVTEKGKDVELRCDPISGHTALYWYRQSLGQGLEFLIYFQGNSAPDKSGLPSDRFSAERTGGSVSTLTIQRTQQEDSAVYLCASSLPWGAGGNEQFFGPGTRLTVL.

This clone turned up a few times. The rearrangement links TRBV7-9 to TRBJ2-5, with 7 bases fitting TRBD1. Germline assignment: CDR1 SEHNR and CDR2 FQNEAQ (reference sequence). This CDR3 has 14 residues. After removal of 5 bases from V and 2 bases from J, the junction contained 5 bases not matched to a gene. The CDR3 here is CASSLPGQQETQYF. The DNA for the CDR3 is TGTGCCAGCAGCCTCCCGGGACAGCAAGAGACCCAGTACTTC.

The rearrangement uses TRBV14 and TRBJ2-2; D perhaps matches TRBD1 (6 bases). Trimming shortened V by 2 bases and J by 2 bases, and 9 bases separated the two germline ends. CDR3 length: 15 residues. Germline CDR1 and CDR2: SGHDN and FVKESK. The CDR3 nucleotides are TGTGCCAGCAGCCAACAGGACAGTAACACCGGGGAGCTGTTTTTT. This codes for CASSQQDSNTGELFF.

The V gene is TRBV11-2, the J gene TRBJ1-3; 8 positions match TRBD1. The germline gives CDR1 SGHAT, CDR2 FQNNGV. The V and J ends lost 1 base and 0 bases, in that order; junction bases with no gene match: 5. This CDR3 region has 17 residues. The CDR3 DNA is TGTGCCAGCAGCTTAGGAGGGACAGGCTACTCTGGAAACACCATATATTTT. This codes for CASSLGGTGYSGNTIYF.

The chain has TRBV30 and TRBJ1-2; D might be TRBD1 (5 bases). The CDR3 consists of 11 residues. Germline V gene data show CDR1 as GTSNPN and CDR2 as SVGIG (reference sequence). Trimming took 3 bases from V and 8 from J, leaving 10 bases between them. CDR3 nucleotides: TGTGCCTGGAGGGGGGGAGGGGGCTACACCTTC. Its translation is CAWRGGGGYTF.